These 6 T cell receptor beta chains share one sample of origin, sequenced in a study of CD8+ T cells in alopecia areata (dated by TCRdb to the late 2010s). The library came from the immunoSEQ multiplex PCR assay. For TCR sequencing, RNA was extracted from every sample and reverse transcribed into cDNA to serve as template. Held by TCRdb, this immuneACCESS table contains in-frame sequences only and omits some clones. Under half of the omission traces to an unresolved V gene where checked; the cause of the rest is unknown. The sample has around 200,000 clones on record, about three fifths of them singletons. Of the sample, over 9.5% is held by the ten largest clones. According to the study, the label for this sample's time point signals: 24 weeks on oral tofacitinib. Interpreted using the paper, the treatment or condition label stands for: oral pan-JAK inhibitor, 5-10 mg twice daily. The sample here was CD8+ T cells sorted from blood, taken at week 24, from a patient treated with tofacitinib. The receptors shown here come from a human donor with alopecia areata.

This clone appeared a few times. This chain links TRBV30 with TRBJ2-5, with D possibly matching TRBD1 (6 bases). The DNA matches TRBJ2-7 better at its end, which makes the J call doubtful. Germline assignment: CDR1 GTSNPN and CDR2 SVGIG (reference sequence). The CDR3 is 12 residues long. CDR3 coding DNA: TGTGCCTGGAGATCGGACAGCTACGAGCAGTACTTC. This codes for CAWRSDSYEQYF.

This clone has a single count. V gene TRBV10-3 combines with J gene TRBJ1-5; TRBD1 aligns across 8 bases. The CDR3 is 15 residues long. The V gene's germline CDR1 is ENHRY and CDR2 SYGVKD. The V segment lost 5 bases and the J segment 4 bases; nucleotides outside the gene matches: 7. CDR3 region: CAISKDREGNQPQHF. For the CDR3, the DNA is TGTGCCATCAGTAAGGACAGGGAAGGTAATCAGCCCCAGCATTTT.

A few counts support this clone. The chain has TRBV25-1 and TRBJ1-1; D is ambiguous. The V gene lost 4 bases and the J gene lost 6 bases, with 6 bases spanning the gap. The CDR3 has 11 amino acids. Germline V gives CDR1 MGHDK, CDR2 SYGVNS. The CDR3 is CASSVGAEAFF. The CDR3 DNA is TGTGCCAGCAGTGTCGGAGCTGAAGCTTTCTTT. The full variable domain, with the rest looked up from reference TRBV25-1 and TRBJ1-1, is EADIYQTPRYLVIGTGKKITLECSQTMGHDKMYWYQQDPGMELHLIHYSYGVNSTEKGDLSSESTVSRIRTEHFPLTLESARPSHTSQYLCASSVGAEAFFGQGTRLTVV.

The V call is TRBV9, the J call TRBJ2-2; D tentatively fits TRBD1 or TRBD2 (5 bases each). The V end lost 0 bases, the J end lost 2 bases, and 11 bases lay between the germline ends. The CDR3 is made up of 16 amino acids. Germline CDR1 reads SGDLS; CDR2 reads YYNGEE. The CDR3 loop is CASSVEDGANTGELFF. CDR3 nucleotides: TGTGCCAGCAGCGTAGAGGACGGGGCCAACACCGGGGAGCTGTTTTTT. Variable domain in full (rest from reference TRBV9 and TRBJ2-2): DSGVTQTPKHLITATGQRVTLRCSPRSGDLSVYWYQQSLDQGLQFLIQYYNGEERAKGNILERFSAQQFPDLHSELNLSSLELGDSALYFCASSVEDGANTGELFFGEGSRLTVL.

The V and J genes are TRBV7-6 and TRBJ2-5, with D uncertain. The CDR3 contains 12 residues. The V end lost 2 bases, the J end lost 5 bases, and 6 bases lay between the germline ends. The germline gives CDR1 SGHVS, CDR2 FNYEAQ. The CDR3 here is CASSLMDETQYF. CDR3 nucleotide sequence: TGTGCCAGCAGCTTAATGGACGAGACCCAGTACTTC.

This chain connects TRBV30 to TRBJ2-3; possible D gene TRBD2, 7 bases. V gave up 0 bases and J gave up 4 bases, with 17 bases separating them. The germline V gene encodes CDR1 GTSNPN and CDR2 SVGIG (reference sequence). The CDR3 contains 16 residues. The CDR3 region has the DNA TGTGCCTGGAGTGTAGGTGGGGGGGGCCAGGCAGATACGCAGTATTTT. It is translated as CAWSVGGGGQADTQYF.